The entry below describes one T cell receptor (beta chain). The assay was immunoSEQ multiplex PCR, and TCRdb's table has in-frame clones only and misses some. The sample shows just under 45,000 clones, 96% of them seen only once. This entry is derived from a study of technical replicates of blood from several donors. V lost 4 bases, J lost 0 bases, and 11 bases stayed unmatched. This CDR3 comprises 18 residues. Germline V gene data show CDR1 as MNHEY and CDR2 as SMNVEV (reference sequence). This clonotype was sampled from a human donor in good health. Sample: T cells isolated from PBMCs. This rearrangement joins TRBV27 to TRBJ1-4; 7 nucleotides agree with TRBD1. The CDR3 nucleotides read TGTGCCAGCAGTTCCAGCGCCCCCGGGACAGCAACTAATGAAAAACTGTTTTTT. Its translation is CASSSSAPGTATNEKLFF.